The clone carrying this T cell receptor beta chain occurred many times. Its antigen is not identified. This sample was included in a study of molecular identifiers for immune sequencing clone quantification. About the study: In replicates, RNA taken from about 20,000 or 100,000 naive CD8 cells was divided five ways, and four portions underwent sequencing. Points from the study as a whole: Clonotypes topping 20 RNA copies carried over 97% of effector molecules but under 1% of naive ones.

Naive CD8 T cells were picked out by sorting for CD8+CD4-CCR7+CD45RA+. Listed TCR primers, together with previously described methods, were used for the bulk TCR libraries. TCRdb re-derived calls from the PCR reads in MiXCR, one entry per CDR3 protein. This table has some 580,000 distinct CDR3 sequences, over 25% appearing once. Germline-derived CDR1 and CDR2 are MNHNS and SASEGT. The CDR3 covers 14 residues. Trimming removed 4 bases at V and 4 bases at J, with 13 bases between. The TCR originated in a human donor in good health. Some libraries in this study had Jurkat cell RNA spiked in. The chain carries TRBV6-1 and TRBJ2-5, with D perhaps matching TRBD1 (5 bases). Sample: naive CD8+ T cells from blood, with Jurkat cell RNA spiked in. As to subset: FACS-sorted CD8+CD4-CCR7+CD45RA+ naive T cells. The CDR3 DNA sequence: TGTGCCAGCAGTGTGAGGACATCGGGAGAGACCCAGTACTTC. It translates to CASSVRTSGETQYF.